This TCR beta chain is drawn from a study of cytomegalovirus exposure and HLA in healthy donors. Study information: Researchers previously reported finding about 110 million unique TCR beta sequences from roughly 170 million T cells. Study-wide findings and caveats: When analyzed later, a missense DCLRE1C variant was found to be linked to TCR beta V- and J-gene trimming.

With 60 Vbeta and 13 Jbeta primers, the PCR was carried out. Original processing methods: A follow-up analysis tallied 65 million to 80 million unique TCR beta chains, about 11 million shared. Method: immunoSEQ multiplex PCR; TCRdb's copy keeps in-frame clones and lacks some. The V and J calls and the clone size are those of that table, but D and trimming were determined from the DNA. This sample has around 160,000 clones, with 77% found just once. This clone was seen once. What it binds is unknown. Germline trimming cut 3 bases from V and 4 bases from J; bases unmatched to any gene: 7. Germline V CDR1 and CDR2: KGHSH, LQKENI. The length of the CDR3 is 16 residues.

The chain is built from TRBV18 and TRBJ1-1; 11 bases agree with TRBD1. The sample taken for sequencing was PBMCs. The sequence was collected from a woman between 35 and 50 years old in good health and CMV-seropositive. The chain's CDR3 is CASSPWTGGRSTEAFF. CDR3 nucleotide sequence: TGTGCCAGCTCACCCTGGACAGGGGGCAGGAGCACTGAAGCTTTCTTT. The variable domain in full, completed from reference TRBV18 and TRBJ1-1, reads NAGVMQNPRHLVRRRGQEARLRCSPMKGHSHVYWYRQLPEEGLKFMVYLQKENIIDESGMPKERFSAEFPKEGPSILRIQQVVRGDSAAYFCASSPWTGGRSTEAFFGQGTRLTVV.